Detailed here is one T cell receptor beta chain. In the study's own analysis: Amplification of reference gene primers provided the estimated nucleated cell counts. Some clones are missing from TCRdb's copy, which holds only in-frame ones; the method was immunoSEQ multiplex PCR. That table supplies the V and J calls and clone size; D and trimming were determined from the DNA. The sample includes approximately 160,000 clones, around four fifths seen only once; the top ten take about 8%. The CDR3 contains 14 residues. V gave up 2 bases and J gave up 7 bases, with 12 bases separating them. Germline V gene lookup returns CDR1 MDHEN and CDR2 SYDVKM. These data belong to a study of blood T cell repertoires in COVID-19. Whole-study context: COVID-19 samples collected from the United States, Italy and Spain covered acute and convalescent phases. T cells, B-cell-depleted T cells, or PBMCs provided the cDNA or gDNA that served as material.

The source is a woman in her 50s who had recovered from COVID-19. The chain is built from TRBV28 and TRBJ1-5, with D perhaps matching TRBD1 (5 bases). The sample was PBMCs or T cells enriched from blood (not recorded which). This CDR3 reads CASSLIRDSQPQHF. The CDR3 DNA sequence: TGTGCCAGCAGTTTAATTCGGGACTCCCAGCCCCAGCATTTT.